A single sample gave rise to the 9 T cell receptor beta chains below, sequenced in a study of T cell repertoires in cytomegalovirus infection. Each CDR3 protein gets one entry after TCRdb re-called the reads with MiXCR. Of fewer than 300,000 distinct CDR3 sequences in the sample, 25% were seen once. Sequenced: PBMCs. These receptor sequences come from a human donor in good health (CMV status not recorded). Some clones in this sample may be carry-over from other donors' samples.

The V gene is TRBV11-2, the J gene TRBJ1-1; 8 nucleotides align to TRBD1. V shed 5 bases and J 3 bases; nucleotides not matched to a gene: 11. The CDR3 is 16 amino acids. CDR1 SGHAT and CDR2 FQNNGV come from the germline V gene. The CDR3 region has the DNA TGTGCCAGCAGCCTACGTAGACAGGGGAAGGACACTGAAGCTTTCTTT. Amino acid sequence: CASSLRRQGKDTEAFF.

This clonotype was seen a handful of times. The chain uses TRBV7-2 and TRBJ1-5, with D hard to call. The germline V and J ends were trimmed by 2 bases and 0 bases, with 5 bases remaining between them. The germline V gene encodes CDR1 SGHTA and CDR2 FQGNSA. The CDR3 length is 14 residues. CDR3 coding DNA: TGTGCCAGCAGCTTATCCAATAGCAATCAGCCCCAGCATTTT. This gives the protein CASSLSNSNQPQHF.

The chain carries TRBV5-3 and TRBJ1-1, with 7 bases identical to TRBD1. TRBV5-3 is an ORF for which the function is uncertain. The CDR3 has 14 amino acids. Unmatched junction bases numbered 12, after V lost 10 bases and J lost 3 bases. The CDR3 region is CAQGRGGGDTEAFF. CDR3 coding DNA: TGTGCCCAAGGTAGAGGGGGCGGTGACACTGAAGCTTTCTTT.

This clonotype was counted a few times. The chain couples TRBV14 to TRBJ2-6; D is perhaps TRBD1 or TRBD2 (5 bases each). The CDR3 extends over 16 amino acids. The germline V gene encodes CDR1 SGHDN and CDR2 FVKESK. Trimming removed 5 bases at V and 3 bases at J, with 14 bases between. The CDR3 DNA is TGTGCCAGCAGCATCCGAAGGGGAGTTGGGGCCAACGTCCTGACTTTC. Protein product: CASSIRRGVGANVLTF.

This clonotype was counted many times. J is TRBJ2-1 and V is TRBV6-6; either TRBD1 or TRBD2 may fit D (5 bases each). This CDR3 has 16 amino acids. Trimming took 0 bases from V and 4 from J, leaving 13 bases between them. CDR1 and CDR2 from the germline V gene are MNHNY and SVGAGI (reference sequence). The CDR3, as DNA: TGTGCCAGCAGTTACTCGTTGGGGGTCCTATACAATGAGCAGTTCTTC. Translated: CASSYSLGVLYNEQFF.

Remarks on this clonotype: The germline gene is not matched at one end of the junction; a read error may be the cause. The CDR3 spells CASISETPLIQDTQYF. The CDR3 DNA reads TGTGCCAGCATCTCCGAGACTCCACTAATACAAGATACCCAGTACTTC. This rearrangement joins TRBV7-2 to TRBJ2-5; D unresolved. CDR3 length: 16 amino acids. Germline V CDR1 and CDR2: SGHTA, FQGNSA. Combining the CDR3 with reference TRBV7-2 and TRBJ2-5 gives the whole variable domain GAGVSQSPSNKVTEKGKDVELRCDPISGHTALYWYRQSLGQGLEFLIYFQGNSAPDKSGLPSDRFSAERTGGSVSTLTIQRTQQEDSAVYLCASISETPLIQDTQYFGPGTRLLVL.

This clonotype was recorded only once. CDR3 residues: CSAREVRGGASGANVLTF. Here the CDR3 DNA reads TGCAGTGCTAGGGAGGTGCGAGGGGGAGCCTCTGGGGCCAACGTCCTGACTTTC. This chain uses TRBV20-1 with TRBJ2-6, with D maybe TRBD1 (6 bases). Trimming cost V 3 bases and J 0 bases, with 18 bases left between them. The CDR3 covers 18 residues. Germline V CDR1 and CDR2: DFQATT, SNEGSKA (reference sequence).

This clonotype was counted a few times. The rearrangement joins TRBV5-6 to TRBJ2-7, with no clear D. The germline gives CDR1 SGHDT, CDR2 YYEEEE. CDR3 size: 15 residues. V dropped 4 bases and J dropped 0 bases, with 14 bases sitting between them. This CDR3 is CASSPRLILSYEQYF. The CDR3 nucleotides read TGTGCCAGCAGCCCAAGACTCATCCTCTCCTACGAGCAGTACTTC.

V usage is TRBV15 and J usage is TRBJ2-2, with TRBD2 matching over 9 bases. The V and J ends lost 6 bases and 5 bases, in that order; junction bases with no gene match: 7. There are 15 residues in the CDR3. Germline CDR1 reads LNHNV; CDR2 reads YYDKDF (reference sequence). This chain's CDR3 is CATSAGGVETGELFF. DNA for the CDR3: TGTGCCACCAGTGCGGGGGGGGTAGAGACCGGGGAGCTGTTTTTT.